This T cell receptor (beta chain) was sequenced during a study of Tregs in tolerant kidney transplant recipients. CDR3 length equals 10 residues. CDR1 is DFQATT and CDR2 is SNEGSKA in the germline V gene (reference sequence). V dropped 6 bases and J dropped 5 bases, with 8 bases sitting between them. The repertoire was sequenced with immunoSEQ multiplex PCR; TCRdb's copy has only in-frame clones and lacks some. In the table there are 14,000 to 15,000 clones, 80% of which are singletons. On this clone itself: Its antigen is not known.

Unstimulated Tregs (CD4+CD25+CD127-) and CD4+CD25- non-Tregs were sorted from PBMCs. General observations from the study: Donor-specific Treg expansion exceeded global Treg expansion in tolerant patients, suggesting antigen drive. Biological reproducibility was not directly addressed in this study.

V gene TRBV20-1 combines with J gene TRBJ2-7; D remains ambiguous. Material: Tregs from blood, obtained before the transplant. This sequence was found in a human donor who received a combined kidney and bone marrow transplant. CDR3 bases: TGCAGTGCCAGGCCCCACGAGCAGTACTTC. This encodes CSARPHEQYF.